Included here is one T cell receptor beta chain sequence, with context. In the original processing: Reference gene primer amplification gave estimated nucleated cell counts. Profiled with immunoSEQ multiplex PCR; TCRdb holds only in-frame clones, not every one. V, J and clone size were drawn from that table, and D and trimming were deduced from the DNA. The sample contains approximately 140,000 clones, roughly 84% of which appear only once. The V gene lost 5 bases and the J gene lost 0 bases, with 19 bases spanning the gap. CDR3 length: 18 amino acids. Germline V gene lookup returns CDR1 SGHTA and CDR2 FQGNSA. This sample stems from a study of blood T cell repertoires in COVID-19. The wider study: The origin of the acute and convalescent COVID-19 samples was the United States, Italy and Spain. The cDNA or gDNA used as material had been derived from T cells, B-cell-depleted T cells, or PBMCs.

The origin of this receptor is a woman of 80 years or more with acute or convalescent COVID-19. The chain employs TRBV7-2 and TRBJ2-2, with TRBD2 as a possible D gene (5 bases). The sequencing input was peripheral blood. CDR3 in amino acids: CASSPSWVPTTNTGELFF. CDR3 nucleotides: TGTGCCAGCAGCCCTAGCTGGGTCCCCACGACGAACACCGGGGAGCTGTTTTTT.